This TCR beta chain was sequenced during a study of cytomegalovirus exposure and HLA in healthy donors. Germline V CDR1 and CDR2: MDHEN, SYDVKM. V lost 8 bases and J 0 bases, leaving 5 bases between the germline ends. The length of the CDR3 is 11 residues. A multiplex PCR was run with 60 Vbeta primers and 13 Jbeta primers. Only in-frame clones appear in the TCRdb table, and some are missing; sequencing was by immunoSEQ multiplex PCR. The table records over 200,000 clones, roughly four fifths of them present only once. Sequencing input: PBMCs. The chain has TRBV28 and TRBJ2-7, with a possible D match to TRBD2 (5 bases). The origin of this receptor is a woman aged 40 to 49 in good health and CMV-seronegative. The CDR3 here is CASGGSYEQYF. CDR3 coding DNA: TGTGCCAGCGGAGGCTCCTACGAGCAGTACTTC.